The T cell receptor (beta chain) under discussion was sequenced for a study of tumor-infiltrating lymphocytes in primary liver carcinoma. A primer in the constant region served to generate TCR beta cDNA from around 500 ng of total RNA. Construction of TCR beta libraries relied on three successive nested multiplex PCR rounds employing slightly modified ARM-PCR. Two initial PCR rounds of ten to eleven cycles each paired TRBV1-TRBV30 forward primers with a C-beta reverse primer. TCRdb reprocessed the multiplex PCR reads via MiXCR and lists one record per CDR3 protein. The sample lists just over 300,000 distinct CDR3 sequences, 58% occurring once. Only one count was recorded for this clonotype. This may arise from a read error, as a much more abundant clone is one base away. CDR1 is LGHNA, CDR2 YNFKEQ, per germline. The CDR3 contains 14 residues. For blood RNA, unsorted whole blood served as the source, and germline DNA was extracted too.

The genes are TRBV4-2 and TRBJ2-5; possible D gene TRBD1, 6 bases. Specimen: peripheral blood. The sequence came from a woman in her twenties or thirties with primary liver carcinoma and hepatitis B virus infection. DNA of the CDR3: TGTGTCAGCAGCCATCTCGGACAGCAAGAGACCCAGTACTTC. This codes for CVSSHLGQQETQYF.